The present T cell receptor (beta chain) was sequenced within a study of blood T cell repertoires in COVID-19. Study at large: Donors in the United States, Italy and Spain gave samples during acute or convalescent COVID-19. In each case, the material was cDNA or gDNA derived from T cells, B-cell-depleted T cells, or PBMCs.

Only a few counts were recorded for this clone. As originally analysed: Amplification of reference gene primers was used by the study to estimate nucleated cell counts. The assay was immunoSEQ multiplex PCR, and TCRdb's table has in-frame clones only and misses some. From that table come the V and J calls and clone size; the DNA was used to work out D and trimming. The sample holds fewer than 200,000 clones, approximately 85% seen once. This TCR was recovered from a woman aged 55-75 years with acute or convalescent COVID-19. The sample taken for sequencing was peripheral blood.

CDR3: CASSPGEGTFNEKLFF. CDR3 bases: TGTGCCAGCAGCCCCGGGGAGGGGACCTTTAATGAAAAACTGTTTTTT. J is TRBJ1-4 and V is TRBV7-9; perhaps TRBD1 as D (5 bases). The CDR3 has 16 amino acids. Per the germline V gene, CDR1 is SEHNR and CDR2 is FQNEAQ (reference sequence). V lost 5 bases and J lost 4, with 17 bases in between.